These 6 T cell receptor beta chains originate from one sample sequenced in a study of T cells in Graves' hyperthyroidism and ophthalmopathy. Regions amplified from RNA transcripts were the TCR beta CDR3 regions. The TCR CDR3 first-round RT-PCR relied on the HTBI primer set. TCRdb reprocessed the multiplex PCR reads via MiXCR and lists one record per CDR3 protein. The table includes some 510,000 distinct CDR3 sequences, just over 45% detected once. The sequenced sample consisted of peripheral blood or thyroid tissue (not recorded which). These receptor sequences come from a woman aged 18-29 years with Graves' hyperthyroidism.

This clonotype was counted between two and nine times. The chain employs TRBV7-2 and TRBJ1-1; TRBD1 matches 7 bases. Losses at the gene ends were 3 bases for V and 0 bases for J; bases not matched to a gene: 10. CDR1 is SGHTA and CDR2 is FQGNSA in the germline V gene. The CDR3 covers 17 residues. CDR3 bases: TGTGCCAGCAGCTTGGGCCTTGACAGGGTGGTGAACACTGAAGCTTTCTTT. Translation gives CASSLGLDRVVNTEAFF.

The chain has TRBV7-9 and TRBJ2-3, with D maybe TRBD1 (6 bases). This CDR3 has 14 residues. Looked up from germline, CDR1 is SEHNR and CDR2 is FQNEAQ (reference sequence). Trimming pared 6 bases from V and 2 bases from J, leaving 12 bases between. The CDR3 spells CASRPTGLTDTQYF. In DNA, the CDR3 is TGTGCCAGCAGGCCGACAGGTCTCACAGATACGCAGTATTTT.

Remarks on this clonotype: Sequence at one end of the junction differs from germline and may be a read error. The V gene is TRBV2, the J gene TRBJ2-2, with 10 bases that match TRBD2. This CDR3 is 16 amino acids long. The V gene's germline CDR1 is SNHLY and CDR2 FYNNEI. CDR3 in DNA: TGTGCCAGCAGTTACTACCCTAGCGGGGGCACCGAGGAGCTGTTTTTT. Residues: CASSYYPSGGTEELFF.

The chain couples TRBV5-5 to TRBJ1-5; TRBD1 aligns across 12 bases. In germline, CDR1 is SGHKS, CDR2 YYEKEE (reference sequence). The CDR3 totals 18 residues. The trim removed 1 base at V and 2 bases at J, leaving 7 bases unmatched. CDR3 sequence: CASSLKGQGANGNQPQHF. The CDR3 DNA reads TGTGCCAGCAGCTTGAAGGGACAGGGGGCGAACGGCAATCAGCCCCAGCATTTT.

This chain connects TRBV2 to TRBJ2-5; 10 bases match TRBD1. Germline V gene lookup returns CDR1 SNHLY and CDR2 FYNNEI. This CDR3 has 16 residues. V shed 5 bases and J 3 bases; nucleotides not matched to a gene: 9. The CDR3 loop reads CASSFPGTGEEETQYF. DNA of the CDR3: TGTGCCAGCAGTTTCCCCGGGACAGGGGAGGAAGAGACCCAGTACTTC.

The chain couples TRBV6-1 to TRBJ2-6; D not certain. Trimming took 8 bases from V and 1 from J, leaving 12 bases between them. This CDR3 comprises 15 residues. CDR1 is MNHNS, CDR2 SASEGT, per germline. This CDR3 reads CASGRRGSGANVLTF. CDR3 bases: TGTGCCAGCGGGCGGAGAGGATCTGGGGCCAACGTCCTGACTTTC.